This is a list of T cell receptor beta chains from one sample in a study of technical replicates of blood from a few donors. Assay: immunoSEQ multiplex PCR; the TCRdb copy retains only in-frame clones and omits some. The sample has 55,000 to 60,000 clones; roughly 95% are singletons. The sequencing sample was made of PBMCs. The receptors were sampled from a human donor in good health. Some clones in this sample may be carry-over from other donors' samples. Each CDR3 is given with its conserved first and last residue. A D gene is named only where the DNA matches it firmly. Clone size is given for some rows only: seen once, a few or many times, or a class if the clone is expanded.

j_call clone_size d_call v_call cdr3_nt cdr3_aa
TRBJ2-1 NA TRBD2 TRBV7-3 TGTGCCAGCAGCCTAGGGGGACTAGCGGGAGTATGGTATGAGCAGTTCTTC CASSLGGLAGVWYEQFF
TRBJ2-7 NA TRBD1 TRBV7-8 TGTGCCAGCAGCTTAGATAGGTGGGAGACAGGGCCCCTTTCGGAGCAGTACTTC CASSLDRWETGPLSEQYF
TRBJ2-2 NA TRBD2 TRBV2 TGTGCCAGCAGTGTTAAAACTAGCGGGAGGGAAAACACCGGGGAGCTGTTTTTT CASSVKTSGRENTGELFF
TRBJ2-7 NA NA TRBV6-5 TGTGCCAGCAGTTTCCAACAGGGCTACGAGCAGTACTTC CASSFQQGYEQYF
TRBJ2-5 NA TRBD1 TRBV14 TGTGCCAGCAGCCAATGGACAGGGGGCCAAGAGACCCAGTACTTC CASSQWTGGQETQYF
TRBJ2-1 NA NA TRBV7-3 TGTGCCAGCAGCCCGACGGGGTGGAATGAGCAGTTCTTC CASSPTGWNEQFF
TRBJ1-2 NA NA TRBV19 TGTGCCAGTAGTATTTTCGGGGTTACTAACTATGGCTACACCTTC CASSIFGVTNYGYTF
TRBJ2-3 NA TRBD1 TRBV2 TGTGCCAGCAGTACTGACCGGGACAGGCGGACAAGCACAGATACGCAGTATTTT CASSTDRDRRTSTDTQYF
TRBJ1-1 once TRBD1 TRBV2 TGTGCCAGCAACTTGGGACAGCTGAACACTGAAGCTTTCTTT CASNLGQLNTEAFF
TRBJ2-7 NA NA TRBV27 TGTGCCAGCAGTTTTGCCGGTTCCTACGAGCAGTACTTC CASSFAGSYEQYF
TRBJ2-5 NA TRBD2 TRBV4-3 TGCGCCAGCAGCACTCGACTAGCGTACCAAGAGACCCAGTACTTC CASSTRLAYQETQYF
TRBJ2-5 NA NA TRBV5-1 TGCGCCAGCGATCCCCGGGGGGAGACCCAGTACTTC CASDPRGETQYF
TRBJ1-1 once NA TRBV27 TGTGCCAGCAGCCCAACAGGACTGAACACTGAAGCTTTCTTT CASSPTGLNTEAFF
TRBJ2-5 NA NA TRBV7-9 TGTGCCAGCAGCAGACAATTGTACCAAGAGACCCAGTACTTC CASSRQLYQETQYF
TRBJ2-3 NA TRBD2 TRBV9 TGTGCCAGCAGCGTAGGTGGGACTAGCGCTTATACGCAGTATTTT CASSVGGTSAYTQYF
TRBJ1-4 NA NA TRBV25-1 TGTGCCAGCAGTGAAGTACTATCCGGGCGGGGTGAAAAACTGTTTTTT CASSEVLSGRGEKLFF
TRBJ1-6 NA NA TRBV27 TGTGCCAGCAGTTTAGGGGGCGTATATAATTCACCCCTCCACTTT CASSLGGVYNSPLHF
TRBJ2-7 NA NA TRBV4-1 TGCGCCAGCAGCCAAGATCGGGAGAGGTCCCCCCCCTACGAGCAGTACTTC CASSQDRERSPPYEQYF
TRBJ1-2 once NA TRBV7-2 TGTGCCAGCAGCTTAGAGGTGACAAGCTATGGCTACACCTTC CASSLEVTSYGYTF
TRBJ2-7 NA TRBD2 TRBV5-3 TGTGCCAGAAGCTTCCCGGGACTAGCGGGAGGGGTCTACGAGCAGTACTTC CARSFPGLAGGVYEQYF
TRBJ2-5 NA TRBD2 TRBV6-5 TGTGCCAGCAGTTATGGACTAGCGGGGGGGTTGGAGACCCAGTACTTC CASSYGLAGGLETQYF
TRBJ1-5 once NA TRBV29-1 TGCAGCGTCCTTGTTTTGGGCCAAACTAGCAATCAGCCCCAGCATTTT CSVLVLGQTSNQPQHF